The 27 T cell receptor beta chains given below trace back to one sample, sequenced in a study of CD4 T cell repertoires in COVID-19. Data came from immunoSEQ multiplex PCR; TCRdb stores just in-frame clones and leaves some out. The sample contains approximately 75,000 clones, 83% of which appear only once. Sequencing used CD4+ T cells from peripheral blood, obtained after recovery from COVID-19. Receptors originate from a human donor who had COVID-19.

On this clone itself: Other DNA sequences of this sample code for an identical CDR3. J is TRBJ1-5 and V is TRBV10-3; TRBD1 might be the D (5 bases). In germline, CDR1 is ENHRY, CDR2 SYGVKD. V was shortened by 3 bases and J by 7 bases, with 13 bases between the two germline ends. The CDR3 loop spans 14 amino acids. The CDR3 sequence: CAISEGDLEQPQHF. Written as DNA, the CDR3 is TGTGCCATCAGTGAAGGGGACCTTGAACAGCCCCAGCATTTT.

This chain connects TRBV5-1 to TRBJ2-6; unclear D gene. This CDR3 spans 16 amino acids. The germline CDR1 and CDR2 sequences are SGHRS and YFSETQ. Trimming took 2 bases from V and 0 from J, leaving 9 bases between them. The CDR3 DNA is TGCGCCAGCAGCTTTACGGCGAGCTCTGGGGCCAACGTCCTGACTTTC. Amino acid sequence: CASSFTASSGANVLTF.

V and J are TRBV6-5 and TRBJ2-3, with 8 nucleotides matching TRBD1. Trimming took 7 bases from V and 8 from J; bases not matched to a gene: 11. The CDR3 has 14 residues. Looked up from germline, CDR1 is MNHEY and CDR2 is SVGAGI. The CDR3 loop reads CASTGTGVPSTQYF. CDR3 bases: TGTGCCAGCACCGGGACAGGCGTTCCCTCTACGCAGTATTTT.

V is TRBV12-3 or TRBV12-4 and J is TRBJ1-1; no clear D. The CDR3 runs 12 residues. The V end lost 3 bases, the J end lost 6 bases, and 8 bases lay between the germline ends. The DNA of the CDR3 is TGTGCCAGCAGTTTCTTCGGGTCTGAAGCTTTCTTT. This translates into CASSFFGSEAFF.

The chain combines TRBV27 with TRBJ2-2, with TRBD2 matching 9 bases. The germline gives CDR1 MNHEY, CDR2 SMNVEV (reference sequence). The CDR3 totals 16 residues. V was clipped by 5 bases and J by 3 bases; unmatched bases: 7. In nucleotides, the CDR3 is TGTGCCAGCAGTGCATTTAGCGGGAGCGACACCGGGGAGCTGTTTTTT. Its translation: CASSAFSGSDTGELFF.

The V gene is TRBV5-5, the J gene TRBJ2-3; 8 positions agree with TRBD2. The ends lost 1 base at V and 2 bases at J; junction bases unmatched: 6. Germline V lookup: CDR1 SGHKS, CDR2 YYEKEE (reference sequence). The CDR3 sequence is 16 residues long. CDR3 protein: CASSLRGSGVTDTQYF. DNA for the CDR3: TGTGCCAGCAGCTTGAGAGGTAGCGGGGTCACAGATACGCAGTATTTT.

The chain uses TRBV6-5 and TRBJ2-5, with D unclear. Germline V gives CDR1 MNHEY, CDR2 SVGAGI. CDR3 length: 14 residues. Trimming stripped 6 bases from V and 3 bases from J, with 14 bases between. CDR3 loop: CASRSEPDEETQYF. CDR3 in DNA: TGTGCCAGCAGATCGGAGCCGGACGAAGAGACCCAGTACTTC.

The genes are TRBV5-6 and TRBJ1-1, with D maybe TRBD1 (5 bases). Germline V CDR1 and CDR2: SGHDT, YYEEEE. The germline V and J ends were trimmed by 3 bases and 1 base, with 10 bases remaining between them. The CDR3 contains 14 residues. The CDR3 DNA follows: TGTGCCAGCAGCTGGAGACAGACGAACACTGAAGCTTTCTTT. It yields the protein CASSWRQTNTEAFF.

The CDR3 bases are TGTGCCAGCAGCGTATACCTACCCTATGGCTACACCTTC. This gives the protein CASSVYLPYGYTF. J is TRBJ1-2 and V is TRBV9, with D uncertain. This CDR3 region has 13 residues. CDR1 and CDR2 (germline): SGDLS, YYNGEE. V was trimmed by 1 base and J by 4 bases, leaving 8 bases between them.

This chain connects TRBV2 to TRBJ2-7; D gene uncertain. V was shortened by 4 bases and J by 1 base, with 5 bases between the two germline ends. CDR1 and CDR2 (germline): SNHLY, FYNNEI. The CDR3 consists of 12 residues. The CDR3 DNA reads TGTGCCAGCAGTGCGGATTCCTACGAGCAGTACTTC. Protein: CASSADSYEQYF.

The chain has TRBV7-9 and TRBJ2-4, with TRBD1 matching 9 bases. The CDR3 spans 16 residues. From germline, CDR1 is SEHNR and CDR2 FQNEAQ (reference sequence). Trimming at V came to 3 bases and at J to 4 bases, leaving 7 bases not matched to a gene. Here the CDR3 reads CASSLGAGTGKNIQYF. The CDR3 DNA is TGTGCCAGCAGCTTGGGAGCCGGGACAGGGAAAAACATTCAGTACTTC.

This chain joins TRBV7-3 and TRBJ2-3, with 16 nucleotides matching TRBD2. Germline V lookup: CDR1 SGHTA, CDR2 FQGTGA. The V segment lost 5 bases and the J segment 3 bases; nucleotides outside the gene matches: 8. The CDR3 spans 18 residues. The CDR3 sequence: CASSHGTSGRGLTDTQYF. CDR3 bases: TGTGCCAGCAGCCACGGGACTAGCGGGAGGGGCTTAACAGATACGCAGTATTTT.

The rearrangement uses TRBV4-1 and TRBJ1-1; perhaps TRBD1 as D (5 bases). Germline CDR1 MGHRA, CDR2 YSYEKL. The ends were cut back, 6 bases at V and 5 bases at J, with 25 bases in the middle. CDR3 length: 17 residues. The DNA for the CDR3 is TGCGCCAGCAGTCCCAATGCAGGGACCACCGACGGTACTGAAGCTTTCTTT. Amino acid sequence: CASSPNAGTTDGTEAFF.

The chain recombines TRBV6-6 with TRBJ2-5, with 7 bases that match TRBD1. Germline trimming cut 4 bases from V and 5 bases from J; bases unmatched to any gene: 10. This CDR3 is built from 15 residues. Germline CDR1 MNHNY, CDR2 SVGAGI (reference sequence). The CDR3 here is CASSFGQAYGETQYF. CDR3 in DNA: TGTGCCAGCAGTTTCGGACAGGCTTATGGGGAGACCCAGTACTTC.

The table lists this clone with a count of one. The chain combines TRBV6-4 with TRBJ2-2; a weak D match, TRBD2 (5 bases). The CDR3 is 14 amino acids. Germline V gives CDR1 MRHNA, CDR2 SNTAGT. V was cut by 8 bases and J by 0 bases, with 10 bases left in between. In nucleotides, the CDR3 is TGTGCCAGCGGGAGCAGCGCGAACACCGGGGAGCTGTTTTTT. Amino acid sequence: CASGSSANTGELFF.

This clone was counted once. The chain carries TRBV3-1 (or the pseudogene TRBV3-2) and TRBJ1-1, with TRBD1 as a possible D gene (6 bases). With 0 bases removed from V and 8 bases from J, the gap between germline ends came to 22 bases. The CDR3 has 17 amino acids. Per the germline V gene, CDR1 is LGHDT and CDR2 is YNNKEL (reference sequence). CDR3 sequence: CASSQEGTLTGSHEAFF. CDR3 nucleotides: TGTGCCAGCAGCCAAGAAGGTACCCTAACAGGGAGCCACGAAGCTTTCTTT.

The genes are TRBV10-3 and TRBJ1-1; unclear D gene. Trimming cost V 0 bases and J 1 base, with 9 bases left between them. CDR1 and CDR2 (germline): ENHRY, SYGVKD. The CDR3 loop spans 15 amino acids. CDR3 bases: TGTGCCATCAGTGAGTCGACTCGAGGGAACACTGAAGCTTTCTTT. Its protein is CAISESTRGNTEAFF.

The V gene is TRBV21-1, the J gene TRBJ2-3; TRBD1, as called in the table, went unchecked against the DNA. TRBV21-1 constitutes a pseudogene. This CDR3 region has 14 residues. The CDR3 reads CAFFRDRSTDTQYF. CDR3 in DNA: TGTGCCTTCTTCAGGGACAGAAGCACAGATACGCAGTATTTT.

CDR3 DNA sequence: TGTGCCAGCAGTTTCCCCGGGACTAGCTCATACAATGAGCAGTTCTTC. Its translation: CASSFPGTSSYNEQFF. The rearrangement uses TRBV27 and TRBJ2-1, with 9 nucleotides matching TRBD2. The V and J ends lost 3 bases and 4 bases, in that order; junction bases with no gene match: 7. The CDR3 length is 16 residues. Germline CDR1 and CDR2: MNHEY and SMNVEV (reference sequence).

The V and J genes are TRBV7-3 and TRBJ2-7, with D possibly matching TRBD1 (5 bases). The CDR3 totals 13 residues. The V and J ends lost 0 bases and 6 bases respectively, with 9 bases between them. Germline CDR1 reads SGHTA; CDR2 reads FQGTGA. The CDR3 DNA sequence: TGTGCCAGCAGCTTAACGGAAGGGGCCGAGCAGTACTTC. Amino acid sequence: CASSLTEGAEQYF.

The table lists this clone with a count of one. The CDR3 DNA sequence: TGCGCCAGCAGCTCGGACAGGGGTGACTATGGCTACACCTTC. Translating it yields CASSSDRGDYGYTF. The chain uses TRBV5-1 and TRBJ1-2; 9 bases fit TRBD1. Germline CDR1 and CDR2: SGHRS and YFSETQ. After removal of 3 bases from V and 3 bases from J, the junction contained 3 bases not matched to a gene. This CDR3 is built from 14 residues.

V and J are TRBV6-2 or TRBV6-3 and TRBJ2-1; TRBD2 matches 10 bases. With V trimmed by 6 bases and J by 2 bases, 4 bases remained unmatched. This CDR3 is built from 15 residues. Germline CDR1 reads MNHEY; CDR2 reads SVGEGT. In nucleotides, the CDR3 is TGTGCCAGCAGCCAAAGCGGGGGGGCCTACAATGAGCAGTTCTTC. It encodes CASSQSGGAYNEQFF.

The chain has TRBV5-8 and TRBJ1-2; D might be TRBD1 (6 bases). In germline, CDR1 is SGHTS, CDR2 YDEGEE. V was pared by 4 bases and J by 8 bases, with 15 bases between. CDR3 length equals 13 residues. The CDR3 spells CASSQDRPVGYTF. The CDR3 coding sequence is TGTGCCAGCAGCCAGGACAGACCTGTGGGCTACACCTTC.

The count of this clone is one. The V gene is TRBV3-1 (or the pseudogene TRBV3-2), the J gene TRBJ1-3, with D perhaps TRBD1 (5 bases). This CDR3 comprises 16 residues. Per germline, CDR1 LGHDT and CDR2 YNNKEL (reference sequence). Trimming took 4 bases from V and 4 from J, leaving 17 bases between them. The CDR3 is CASSLAGRGSGNTIYF. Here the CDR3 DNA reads TGTGCCAGCAGCCTGGCAGGGAGGGGTTCAGGAAACACCATATATTTT.

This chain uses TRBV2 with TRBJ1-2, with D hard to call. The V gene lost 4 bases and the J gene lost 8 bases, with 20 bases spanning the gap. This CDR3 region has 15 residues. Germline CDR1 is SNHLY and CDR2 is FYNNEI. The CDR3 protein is CASSGAPGGVWGYTF. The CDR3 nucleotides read TGTGCCAGCAGTGGAGCCCCAGGTGGAGTATGGGGCTACACCTTC.

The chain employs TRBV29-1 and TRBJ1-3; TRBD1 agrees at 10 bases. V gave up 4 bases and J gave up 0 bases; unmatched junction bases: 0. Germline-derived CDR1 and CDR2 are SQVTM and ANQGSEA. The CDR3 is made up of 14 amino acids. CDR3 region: CSVGDRGSGNTIYF. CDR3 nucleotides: TGCAGCGTTGGGGACAGGGGCTCTGGAAACACCATATATTTT. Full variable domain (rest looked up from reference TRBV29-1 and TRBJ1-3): SAVISQKPSRDICQRGTSLTIQCQVDSQVTMMFWYRQQPGQSLTLIATANQGSEATYESGFVIDKFPISRPNLTFSTLTVSNMSPEDSSIYLCSVGDRGSGNTIYFGEGSWLTVV.

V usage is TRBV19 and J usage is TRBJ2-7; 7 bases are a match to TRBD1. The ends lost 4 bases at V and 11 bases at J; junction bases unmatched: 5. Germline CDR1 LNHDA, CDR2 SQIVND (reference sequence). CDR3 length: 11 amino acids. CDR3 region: CASSSSGTEYF. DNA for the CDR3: TGTGCCAGTAGTAGTTCCGGGACAGAGTACTTC.